One sample yielded the 11 T cell receptor beta chains listed below, sequenced in a study of cytomegalovirus exposure and HLA in healthy donors. Primers included in the PCR were 60 Vbeta and 13 Jbeta primers. Assay: immunoSEQ multiplex PCR; the TCRdb copy retains only in-frame clones and omits some. The sample holds tens of thousands of clones, around 78% seen once. Material for sequencing was PBMCs. The receptor source for this set is a man between 18 and 35 years old in good health and CMV-seropositive.

The rearrangement uses TRBV5-6 and TRBJ2-7, with D possibly matching TRBD1 (6 bases). The CDR3 has 12 amino acids. CDR1 SGHDT and CDR2 YYEEEE come from the germline V gene. With 1 base removed from V and 4 bases from J, the gap between germline ends came to 6 bases. CDR3 nucleotide sequence: TGTGCCAGCAGCTTGAGGGGGTACGAGCAGTACTTC. Protein sequence: CASSLRGYEQYF.

In DNA form, the CDR3 reads TGTGCCAGCTCTCAGGACAGGGAGAACAATGAGCAGTTCTTC. Its protein is CASSQDRENNEQFF. The chain links TRBV18 to TRBJ2-1, with 8 bases aligning to TRBD1. The CDR3 spans 14 residues. Trimming took 6 bases from V and 5 from J; bases not matched to a gene: 6. In germline, CDR1 is KGHSH, CDR2 LQKENI.

V is TRBV9 and J is TRBJ1-2, with D perhaps TRBD1 (5 bases). This CDR3 is 13 amino acids long. Between the trimmed V and J ends, which lost 0 bases and 2 bases, there was a span of 5 bases. Germline V gene sequence: CDR1 SGDLS, CDR2 YYNGEE. CDR3 sequence reads: CASSVDRNYGYTF. As DNA, the CDR3 is TGTGCCAGCAGCGTAGACAGGAACTATGGCTACACCTTC.

The chain combines TRBV29-1 with TRBJ2-3; TRBD2 aligns across 9 bases. The CDR3 extends over 15 amino acids. Looked up from germline, CDR1 is SQVTM and CDR2 is ANQGSEA. After removal of 6 bases from V and 0 bases from J, the junction contained 7 bases not matched to a gene. The DNA for the CDR3 is TGCAGCGTCTCGGGACTAGCAGACAGCACAGATACGCAGTATTTT. Translated, it gives CSVSGLADSTDTQYF.

The gene calls are TRBV29-1 and TRBJ2-7; 9 bases agree with TRBD1. CDR3 size: 12 residues. The J segment lost 2 bases and the V segment lost 7 bases, leaving 3 bases of the junction unmatched. Germline values: CDR1 SQVTM, CDR2 ANQGSEA. This CDR3 reads CSAGTGPYEQYF. The CDR3 DNA reads as TGCAGCGCCGGGACAGGGCCCTACGAGCAGTACTTC.

The chain recombines TRBV7-6 with TRBJ1-3, with D possibly matching TRBD1 (5 bases). The CDR3 extends over 15 amino acids. Trimming removed 5 bases from V and 0 bases from J, with 11 bases in between. Germline lookup yields CDR1 SGHVS and CDR2 FNYEAQ. The CDR3 sequence is CASSPDDSSGNTIYF. The CDR3 DNA reads as TGTGCCAGCAGCCCAGATGACAGCTCTGGAAACACCATATATTTT.

The V and J genes are TRBV6-5 and TRBJ2-7, with 12 nucleotides matching TRBD1. Germline CDR1 MNHEY, CDR2 SVGAGI. Unmatched junction bases numbered 4, after V lost 6 bases and J lost 4 bases. CDR3 length: 14 residues. CDR3 nucleotide sequence: TGTGCCAGCAGCCTGGGACAGGGGGCGTACGAGCAGTACTTC. Protein product: CASSLGQGAYEQYF.

The gene calls are TRBV30 and TRBJ1-2; tentative D call: TRBD1 (5 bases). This CDR3 has 10 amino acids. Germline loops: CDR1 GTSNPN, CDR2 SVGIG (reference sequence). In DNA form, the CDR3 reads TGTGCGACAGAGGACTATGGCTACACCTTC. Its protein product is CATEDYGYTF.

This chain connects TRBV29-1 to TRBJ1-2; TRBD1 matches at 10 bases. The CDR3 has 13 amino acids. Germline CDR1 SQVTM, CDR2 ANQGSEA. Trimming removed 3 bases from V and 5 bases from J; junction bases left unmatched: 3. CDR3 sequence (DNA): TGCAGCGTTGACGTGGGACAGGGGTATGGCTACACCTTC. Its translation: CSVDVGQGYGYTF.

The chain links TRBV11-1 to TRBJ2-7, with D unclear. The CDR3 covers 11 residues. With 4 bases removed from V and 6 bases from J, the gap between germline ends came to 7 bases. Germline assignment: CDR1 SGHAT and CDR2 FQDESV (reference sequence). DNA of the CDR3: TGTGCCAGCAGCTCTGGGCTCGAGCAGTACTTC. Translation: CASSSGLEQYF.

Written as DNA, the CDR3 is TGTGCCACCTCGACAGGGTTGGATTCACCCCTCCACTTT. Translated, it gives CATSTGLDSPLHF. The chain uses TRBV28 and TRBJ1-6; 7 bases align to TRBD1. The CDR3 totals 13 residues. Germline CDR1 is MDHEN and CDR2 is SYDVKM. With 10 bases clipped from V and 8 bases from J, the junction kept 8 bases outside the gene matches.